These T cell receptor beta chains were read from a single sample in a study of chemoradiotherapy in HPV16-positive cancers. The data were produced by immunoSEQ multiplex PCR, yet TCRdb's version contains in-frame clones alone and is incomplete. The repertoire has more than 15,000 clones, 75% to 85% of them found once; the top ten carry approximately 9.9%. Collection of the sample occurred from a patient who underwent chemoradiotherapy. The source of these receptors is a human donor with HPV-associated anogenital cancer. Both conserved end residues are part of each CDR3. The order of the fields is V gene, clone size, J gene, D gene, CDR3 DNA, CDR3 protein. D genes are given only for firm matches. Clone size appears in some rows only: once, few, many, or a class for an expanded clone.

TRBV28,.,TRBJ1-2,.,TGTGCCAGCAGCCAACAGGGTTACGGCTACACCTTC,CASSQQGYGYTF
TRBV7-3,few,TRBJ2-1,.,TGTGCCAGCAGCTTAGGGCAGGGCCCCAATGAGCAGTTCTTC,CASSLGQGPNEQFF
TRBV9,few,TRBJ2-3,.,TGTGCCAGCAGCGTAGGGCCGGGTGGGAAAGATACGCAGTATTTT,CASSVGPGGKDTQYF
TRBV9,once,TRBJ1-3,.,TGTGCCAGCAGCGTCGACCCGGGACTAAATGGAAACACCATATATTTT,CASSVDPGLNGNTIYF
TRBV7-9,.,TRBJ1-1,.,TGTGCCAGCAGCACCCGAGAAGGAAGAGCTTTCTTT,CASSTREGRAFF
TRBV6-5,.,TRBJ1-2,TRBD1,TGTGCCAGCACCTATTTAACAGGGGTTGACTATGGCTACACCTTC,CASTYLTGVDYGYTF
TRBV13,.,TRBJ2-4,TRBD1,TGTGCCAGCAGCTCTGACAGGGGAAGTATGGATGGAGCCAAAAACATTCAGTACTTC,CASSSDRGSMDGAKNIQYF
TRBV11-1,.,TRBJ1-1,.,TGTGCCAGCAGCTTATCTTCGGCAGGGAAGAACACTGAAGCTTTCTTT,CASSLSSAGKNTEAFF
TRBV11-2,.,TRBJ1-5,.,TGTGCCAGCAGCCTCCGGTTGAATCAGCCCCAGCATTTT,CASSLRLNQPQHF
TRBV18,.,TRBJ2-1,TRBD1,TGTGCCAGCTCACCGGGACAGGGCCGGGAGCAGTTCTTC,CASSPGQGREQFF
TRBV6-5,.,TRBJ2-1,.,TGTGCCAGCAACGGAGGCTCAAAATACAATGAGCAGTTCTTC,CASNGGSKYNEQFF